Presented here are 16 T cell receptor beta chains from one specimen sequenced in a study of blood T cell repertoires in COVID-19. Clones were sequenced by immunoSEQ multiplex PCR, and TCRdb holds only the in-frame ones, with some missing. The sample records 350,000 to 550,000 clones, roughly 89% being singletons. Sequencing was performed on peripheral blood. These receptors all stem from a woman between 25 and 40 years old with acute or convalescent COVID-19.

The chain links TRBV9 to TRBJ2-7; TRBD1 matches at 8 bases. V shed 3 bases, J shed 3 bases, and the junction held 11 bases outside the gene matches. Per the germline V gene, CDR1 is SGDLS and CDR2 is YYNGEE. CDR3 length equals 16 residues. This CDR3 is CASSEDPGTGDYEQYF. Written as DNA, the CDR3 is TGTGCCAGCAGCGAAGACCCAGGGACAGGCGACTACGAGCAGTACTTC.

The chain links TRBV28 to TRBJ1-5; 10 bases are shared with TRBD1. CDR1 and CDR2 (germline): MDHEN, SYDVKM. J lost 5 bases, V lost 5 bases, and 6 bases had no gene match. The CDR3 has 15 amino acids. CDR3 sequence reads: CASSRQGAWDQPQHF. Here the CDR3 DNA reads TGTGCCAGCAGTAGACAGGGGGCCTGGGATCAGCCCCAGCATTTT.

The rearrangement uses TRBV30 and TRBJ1-5; 7 bases map to TRBD1. J was trimmed by 4 bases and V by 2 bases; bases with no gene match: 2. CDR3 size: 13 residues. Germline loops: CDR1 GTSNPN, CDR2 SVGIG (reference sequence). This chain's CDR3 is CAWSNRGNQPQHF. CDR3 coding DNA: TGTGCCTGGAGTAACAGGGGTAATCAGCCCCAGCATTTT.

The chain uses TRBV21-1 and TRBJ2-3; the table's D call, TRBD2, was not checked against the DNA. TRBV21-1 is an annotated pseudogene. CDR3 size: 13 residues. The CDR3 here is CASSTGDTDTQYF. The CDR3 nucleotides are TGTGCCAGCAGCACGGGGGACACAGATACGCAGTATTTT.

This clone appeared once. This chain uses TRBV6-5 with TRBJ2-1; a weak D match, TRBD1 (6 bases). V gave up 5 bases and J gave up 0 bases, with 11 bases separating them. CDR3 length: 15 residues. Germline values: CDR1 MNHEY, CDR2 SVGAGI. The CDR3 nucleotides read TGTGCCAGCAGTCTGTACAGGGCCTCCTACAATGAGCAGTTCTTC. Protein product: CASSLYRASYNEQFF.

The chain combines TRBV21-1 with TRBJ2-7; TRBD1 is taken as the D call from the table, unchecked against the DNA. TRBV21-1 corresponds to a pseudogene. This CDR3 is built from 17 residues. CDR3 coding DNA: TGTGCCAGCAGTTTAGCCAGGAGGACAGCGATTGGTGACGAGCAGTACTTC. Translation gives CASSLARRTAIGDEQYF.

The CDR3 nucleotides read TGCAGCGTTGAATACCGGCAGGCCACCAACACTGAAGCTTTCTTT. Amino acids: CSVEYRQATNTEAFF. V and J are TRBV29-1 and TRBJ1-1; D unresolved. CDR3 length equals 15 residues. Germline CDR1 reads SQVTM; CDR2 reads ANQGSEA. V shed 2 bases and J shed 2 bases, with 15 bases lying between them. Combining the CDR3 with reference TRBV29-1 and TRBJ1-1 gives the whole variable domain SAVISQKPSRDICQRGTSLTIQCQVDSQVTMMFWYRQQPGQSLTLIATANQGSEATYESGFVIDKFPISRPNLTFSTLTVSNMSPEDSSIYLCSVEYRQATNTEAFFGQGTRLTVV.

The rearrangement uses TRBV19 and TRBJ2-2; tentative D call: TRBD1 (6 bases). The CDR3 totals 14 residues. Germline V gene data show CDR1 as LNHDA and CDR2 as SQIVND (reference sequence). The V end was cut by 3 bases, the J end by 4 bases, with 9 bases between. CDR3 loop: CASSIRGGTGELFF. The CDR3 bases are TGTGCCAGTAGTATCAGGGGTGGCACCGGGGAGCTGTTTTTT.

This clone has a single count. The chain couples TRBV6-5 to TRBJ2-5; weak D call: TRBD1 (5 bases). V shed 10 bases and J shed 5 bases, with 23 bases lying between them. CDR3 length equals 15 residues. Per the germline V gene, CDR1 is MNHEY and CDR2 is SVGAGI. In DNA form, the CDR3 reads TGTGCCACGATACGAGACCAGGGTTTAGGGGAGACCCAGTACTTC. It translates to CATIRDQGLGETQYF.

The chain links TRBV27 to TRBJ2-1, with 8 bases aligning to TRBD2. Germline CDR1 reads MNHEY; CDR2 reads SMNVEV (reference sequence). J lost 8 bases, V lost 5 bases, and 5 bases had no gene match. The CDR3 length is 13 residues. CDR3 sequence: CASSTTRGDEQFF. CDR3 coding DNA: TGTGCCAGCAGTACTACGCGGGGGGATGAGCAGTTCTTC.

The V call is TRBV5-6, the J call TRBJ2-3; possible D gene TRBD2, 5 bases. Germline CDR1 and CDR2: SGHDT and YYEEEE. V lost 4 bases, J lost 2 bases, and 14 bases lay in between. CDR3 size: 15 residues. The CDR3 is CASSPARGATDTQYF. CDR3 sequence (DNA): TGTGCCAGCAGCCCAGCCCGGGGAGCCACAGATACGCAGTATTTT.

J is TRBJ2-5 and V is TRBV3-1 (or the pseudogene TRBV3-2), with 8 bases aligning to TRBD2. The germline gives CDR1 LGHDT, CDR2 YNNKEL (reference sequence). The CDR3 runs 13 residues. V lost 2 bases to trimming and J lost 5 bases; unmatched junction nucleotides: 1. CDR3 sequence (DNA): TGTGCCAGCAGCCAAAGGACTAGCGAGACCCAGTACTTC. Its translation is CASSQRTSETQYF.

The V and J genes are TRBV28 and TRBJ2-7; D perhaps matches TRBD1 (6 bases). The CDR3 length is 11 residues. The ends were cut back, 10 bases at V and 5 bases at J, with 12 bases in the middle. CDR1 MDHEN and CDR2 SYDVKM come from the germline V gene. Here the CDR3 DNA reads TGTGCCACTTCAGGGGTCCACGAGCAGTACTTC. Translation gives CATSGVHEQYF. Based on the CDR3 plus reference TRBV28 and TRBJ2-7, the full variable domain is DVKVTQSSRYLVKRTGEKVFLECVQDMDHENMFWYRQDPGLGLRLIYFSYDVKMKEKGDIPEGYSVSREKKERFSLILESASTNQTSMYLCATSGVHEQYFGPGTRLTVT.

The chain is built from TRBV19 and TRBJ2-1; 8 nucleotides align to TRBD2. This CDR3 spans 14 amino acids. Trimming cost V 5 bases and J 5 bases; bases outside gene matches: 5. The V gene's germline CDR1 is LNHDA and CDR2 SQIVND (reference sequence). The CDR3 nucleotides read TGTGCCAGTAGTCCTGAACTAGCGGACAATGAGCAGTTCTTC. Its protein product is CASSPELADNEQFF.

The V call is TRBV18, the J call TRBJ1-3; 7 bases map to TRBD1. The ends lost 3 bases at V and 1 base at J; junction bases unmatched: 9. CDR3 length equals 17 residues. Germline V lookup: CDR1 KGHSH, CDR2 LQKENI. This CDR3 is CASSPPGGSESGNTIYF. In nucleotides, the CDR3 is TGTGCCAGCTCACCTCCAGGGGGATCGGAGTCTGGAAACACCATATATTTT.

The chain uses TRBV25-1 and TRBJ2-1, with 13 bases identical to TRBD2. Trimming cost V 6 bases and J 9 bases; bases outside gene matches: 5. The V gene's germline CDR1 is MGHDK and CDR2 SYGVNS. The CDR3 extends over 14 amino acids. The CDR3, as DNA: TGTGCCAGCAGAAGGACTAGCGGGGGACTTGAGCAGTTCTTC. This translates into CASRRTSGGLEQFF.